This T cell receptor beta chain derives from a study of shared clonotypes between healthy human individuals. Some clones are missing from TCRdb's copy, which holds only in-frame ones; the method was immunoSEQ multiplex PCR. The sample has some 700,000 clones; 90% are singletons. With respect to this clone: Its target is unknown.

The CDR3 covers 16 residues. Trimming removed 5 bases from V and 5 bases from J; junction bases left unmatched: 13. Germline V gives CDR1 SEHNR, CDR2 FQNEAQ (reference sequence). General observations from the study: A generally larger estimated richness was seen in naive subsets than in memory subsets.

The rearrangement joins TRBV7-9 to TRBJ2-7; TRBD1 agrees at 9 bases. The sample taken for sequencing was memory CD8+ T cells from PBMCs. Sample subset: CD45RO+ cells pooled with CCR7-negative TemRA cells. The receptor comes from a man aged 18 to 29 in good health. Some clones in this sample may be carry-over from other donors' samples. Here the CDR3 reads CASSTQTGGKVNEQYF. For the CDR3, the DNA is TGTGCCAGCAGCACCCAAACAGGGGGCAAAGTTAACGAGCAGTACTTC.